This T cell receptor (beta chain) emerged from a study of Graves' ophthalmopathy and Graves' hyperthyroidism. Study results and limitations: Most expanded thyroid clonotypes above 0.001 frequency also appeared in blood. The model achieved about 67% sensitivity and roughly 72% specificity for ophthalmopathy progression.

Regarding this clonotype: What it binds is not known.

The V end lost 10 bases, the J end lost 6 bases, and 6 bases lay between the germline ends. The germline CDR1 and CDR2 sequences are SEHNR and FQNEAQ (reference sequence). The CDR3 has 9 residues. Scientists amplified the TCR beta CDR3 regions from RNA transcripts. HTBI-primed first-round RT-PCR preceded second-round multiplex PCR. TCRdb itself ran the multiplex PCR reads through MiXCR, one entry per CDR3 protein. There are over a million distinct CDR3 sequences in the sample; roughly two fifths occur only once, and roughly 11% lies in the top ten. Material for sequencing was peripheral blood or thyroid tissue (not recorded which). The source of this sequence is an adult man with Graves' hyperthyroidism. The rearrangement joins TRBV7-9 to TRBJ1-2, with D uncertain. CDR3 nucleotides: TGTGCCACGGGAGATGGCTACACCTTC. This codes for CATGDGYTF. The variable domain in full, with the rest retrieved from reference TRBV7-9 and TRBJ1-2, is DTGVSQNPRHKITKRGQNVTFRCDPISEHNRLYWYRQTLGQGPEFLTYFQNEAQLEKSRLLSDRFSAERPKGSFSTLEIQRTEQGDSAMYLCATGDGYTFGSGTRLTVV.